This record looks at one T cell receptor beta chain sequence and its context. Germline V gives CDR1 MDHEN, CDR2 SYDVKM. The CDR3 contains 14 residues. V lost 2 bases to trimming and J lost 1 base, with 6 bases between them. Donors were grouped by their self-reported clinical history. In the original workflow: Reference gene primer amplification yielded estimated nucleated cell counts. Profiling relied on immunoSEQ multiplex PCR, and the TCRdb table lists in-frame clones only, not all of them. V, J and clone size are those of that table, while D and trimming were read from the DNA. The table has around 230,000 clones, around 90% seen once. This record belongs to a study of blood T cell repertoires in COVID-19. For the study at large: The cDNA or gDNA used as material had been derived from T cells, B-cell-depleted T cells, or PBMCs.

The V call is TRBV28, the J call TRBJ2-1; tentatively, D is TRBD1 (5 bases). This receptor was identified in a man between 18 and 35 years old with acute COVID-19. Sequencing was performed on PBMCs or T cells enriched from blood (not recorded which). Written as DNA, the CDR3 is TGTGCCAGCAGTTTAGGACAATCCTACAATGAGCAGTTCTTC. Its protein product is CASSLGQSYNEQFF.